A selection of T cell receptor beta chains follows, all from one sample in a study of cytomegalovirus exposure and HLA in healthy donors. Clones were sequenced by immunoSEQ multiplex PCR, and TCRdb holds only the in-frame ones, with some missing. This sample has about 170,000 clones, with around 85% found just once. Material for sequencing was PBMCs. The receptors here all came from a boy aged 2 to 9 in good health and CMV-seronegative. Each CDR3 is given with its conserved first and last residue. The order of the fields is D gene, V gene, J gene, CDR3 length, CDR3 protein. The D gene is left open where the match is weak.

NA	TRBV27	TRBJ1-5	16	CASSALWREGDQPQHF
NA	TRBV2	TRBJ2-3	14	CANSEFTVTDTQYF
TRBD2	TRBV9	TRBJ2-7	14	CASSSGLAGDEQYF
NA	TRBV6-5	TRBJ2-5	13	CASSYNPEETQYF
NA	TRBV7-9	TRBJ1-2	15	CASSLSGAATDGYTF
NA	TRBV6-1	TRBJ1-2	15	CASSEARGNYYGYTF
NA	TRBV29-1	TRBJ2-5	15	CSVDGPSAPSETQYF
NA	TRBV6-1	TRBJ1-2	13	CASSELPQVGYTF
NA	TRBV30	TRBJ1-6	15	CAWSSVRSSDSPLHF
NA	TRBV7-9	TRBJ1-5	13	CASSPGGNQPQHF
NA	TRBV4-2	TRBJ1-2	16	CASSQDLRGLNYGYTF
TRBD1	TRBV7-9	TRBJ1-2	13	CSSRAGQAYGYTF
TRBD2	TRBV4-1	TRBJ2-1	18	CASSHGLAGGLGYNEQFF
TRBD1	TRBV28	TRBJ1-6	19	CASSSPQTGASSYNSPLHF
TRBD1	TRBV7-9	TRBJ1-5	14	CASSHGQGRGPQHF
TRBD2	TRBV2	TRBJ2-2	17	CASSDIKGTSRTGELFF
NA	TRBV27	TRBJ1-2	15	CASSLWGGLEGGYTF
TRBD1	TRBV2	TRBJ2-3	15	CASSPDRAGTDTQYF
TRBD2	TRBV30	TRBJ2-1	14	CAWGDSGRAGEQFF
NA	TRBV19	TRBJ2-2	14	CASSTRQDTGELFF
NA	TRBV2	TRBJ2-3	12	CASKYHGDTQYF
NA	TRBV9	TRBJ1-1	12	CASQTLNTEAFF
TRBD1	TRBV6-1	TRBJ1-3	15	CASSPKPGQPDTIYF
TRBD2	TRBV6-5	TRBJ2-1	15	CASSYFSGSRNEQFF
TRBD1	TRBV4-2	TRBJ1-3	13	CASRDRAGNTIYF